Sequencing of this T cell receptor (beta chain) was carried out in a study of identical twins. CDR1 is LGHNA and CDR2 is YNFKEQ in the germline V gene. This CDR3 region has 14 residues. V lost 4 bases, J lost 3 bases, and 12 bases lay in between. Healthy Caucasians provided all donations. TCRdb reprocessed the 5' RACE reads via MiXCR and lists one record per CDR3 protein. The sample comprises some 730,000 distinct CDR3 sequences, 15% to 20% of which are singletons, and roughly 13% rests with the top ten. These data were likewise used in another study, on T cells expressing NK-cell markers.

The gene calls are TRBV4-2 and TRBJ2-5; weak D call: TRBD2 (5 bases). Input material: PBMCs. The TCR was taken from a woman between 18 and 29 years old in good health. The CDR3 nucleotides are TGTGCCAGCAGCCCTTTTAGCGCTAAAGAGACCCAGTACTTC. It codes for CASSPFSAKETQYF.